This TCR beta chain was sequenced during a study of blood T cell repertoires in COVID-19 (dated by TCRdb to about 2020). Concerning the study at large: Collaborator samples came from the United States, Italy and Spain and covered acute and convalescent phases of COVID-19. The material from the prospective study consisted of cDNA or gDNA derived from T cells, B-cell-depleted T cells, or PBMCs. Deeply sampled blood TCRbeta repertoires from subjects exposed to, actively infected with, or recovered from COVID-19 were included in the dataset. The repertoires were made available in a free public database intended to serve as a resource for research on the immune response to SARS-CoV-2. Samples came from the ongoing ImmuneRACE study (first 160 participants) plus 1,254 subjects from 6 global collaborators. The sample metadata nearly always contained a de-identified subject ID, COVID-19 status, age in years and sex. HLA class I and class II types, where available, came from metadata supplied by the sample provider rather than from assay-based typing.

The immunoSEQ Assay, a bias-controlled multiplex PCR, was used to amplify TCRbeta CDR3 regions from genomic DNA. The source study handled its data this way. Within the assay, amplification of reference gene primers was used to estimate how many nucleated cells each sample contained. To quantify the absolute abundance of each unique TCRbeta CDR3 rearrangement, sequence reads were collapsed and filtered. For each sample, productive Simpson clonality was calculated by taking the square root of Simpson's diversity index across productive rearrangements. Entries here come from immuneACCESS through TCRdb and include only in-frame sequences with V and J called. Some clones fail to appear in such tables; in the studies checked, an unresolved V gene covers under half of the shortfall, and the cause of the remainder is unknown. Clonal size and the V and J genes are those of that table, whereas D and trimming came from the DNA. This sample is represented by around 100,000 clones; roughly 80% of them were singletons. Around 12% of the sample is in the top ten clones.

According to the germline V gene, CDR1 reads MNHEY and CDR2 reads SVGAGI. The germline ends are 21 bases apart after V is trimmed by 6 bases and J by 7 bases. Including the terminal cysteine and phenylalanine, the CDR3 comprises 15 residues. Left in the record is the CDR3 DNA by itself, 45 bases read in frame from the first base. Note on this clone: The antigen it recognizes is unknown. One base away there is no much larger clone; base qualities are not given.

Study-wide conclusions, independent of this receptor: Clinical and demographic metadata were provided uncurated, with the amount varying by source and participant.

Each collaborating institution followed its own protocols to collect whole blood in K2EDTA tubes. Collaborator samples were shipped for TCRbeta analysis as frozen whole blood, isolated PBMCs, or DNA extracted from either sample type. Sequencing used peripheral blood. The receptor comes from a human donor in a cohort sampled during active COVID-19. The rearranged chain carries TRBV6-5 and TRBJ2-5; TRBD2 is a weak D gene call, 6 bases matching. CDR3 loop: CASRPPAGQRGTQYF. The nucleotide sequence is given as TGTGCCAGCAGGCCCCCCGCGGGGCAACGTGGGACCCAGTACTTC.